This record concerns one T cell receptor (beta chain) sequence. This entry belongs to a study of control samples from healthy donors and cancer patients. Sequencing used immunoSEQ multiplex PCR; TCRdb keeps in-frame clones, though not all of them. The sample has 120,000 or so clones; roughly 90% are singletons. J was trimmed by 8 bases and V by 5 bases; bases with no gene match: 12. The germline V gene has CDR1 SGHTA and CDR2 FQGNSA. The CDR3 spans 15 residues. Sequenced sample: blood. The receptor's source is a man between 18 and 35 years old in good health. The chain joins TRBV7-2 to TRBJ1-2; 9 bases agree with TRBD1. The chain's CDR3 is CASSPGQGIGRGYTF. The CDR3 DNA sequence: TGTGCCAGCAGCCCCGGACAGGGGATAGGGCGAGGCTACACCTTC.